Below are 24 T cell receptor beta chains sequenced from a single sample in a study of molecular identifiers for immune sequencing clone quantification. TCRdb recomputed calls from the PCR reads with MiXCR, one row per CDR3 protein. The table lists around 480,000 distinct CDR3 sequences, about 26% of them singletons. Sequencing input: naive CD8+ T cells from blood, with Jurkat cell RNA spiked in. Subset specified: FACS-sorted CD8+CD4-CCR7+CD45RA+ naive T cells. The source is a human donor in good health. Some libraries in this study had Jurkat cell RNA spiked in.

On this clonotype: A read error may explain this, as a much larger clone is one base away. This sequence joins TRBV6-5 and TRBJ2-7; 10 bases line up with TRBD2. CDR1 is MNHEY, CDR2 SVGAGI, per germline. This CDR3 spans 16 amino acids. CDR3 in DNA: TGTGTCAGCAGTTTCGAATTGCTAGCGGGGGAATACGAGCAGTACTTC. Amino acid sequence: CVSSFELLAGEYEQYF.

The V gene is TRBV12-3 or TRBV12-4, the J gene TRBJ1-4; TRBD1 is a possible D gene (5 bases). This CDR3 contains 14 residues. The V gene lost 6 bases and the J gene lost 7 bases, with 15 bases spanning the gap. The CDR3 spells CASSLVAGSEKLFF. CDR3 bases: TGTGCCAGCAGCCTAGTGGCAGGGAGTGAAAAACTGTTTTTT.

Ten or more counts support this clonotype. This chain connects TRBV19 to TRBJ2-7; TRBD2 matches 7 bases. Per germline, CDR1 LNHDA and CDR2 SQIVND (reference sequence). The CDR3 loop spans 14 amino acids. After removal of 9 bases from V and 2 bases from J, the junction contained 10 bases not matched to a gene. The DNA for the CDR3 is TGTGCCAGCAGCTTAACGGGAGGTGCCTACGAGCAGTACTTC. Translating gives CASSLTGGAYEQYF.

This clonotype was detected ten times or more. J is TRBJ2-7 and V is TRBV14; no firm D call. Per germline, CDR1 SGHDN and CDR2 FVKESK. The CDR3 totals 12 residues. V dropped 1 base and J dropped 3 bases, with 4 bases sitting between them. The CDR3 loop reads CASSQASYEQYF. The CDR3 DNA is TGTGCCAGCAGCCAAGCCAGCTACGAGCAGTACTTC.

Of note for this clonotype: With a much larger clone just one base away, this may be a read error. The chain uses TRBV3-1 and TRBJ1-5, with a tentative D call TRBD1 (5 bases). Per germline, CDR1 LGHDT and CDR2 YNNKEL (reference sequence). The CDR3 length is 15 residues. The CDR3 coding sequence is TGTGCCAGCAGCCAAGAGGGCAGGGCTGGTCAGCCCCGGCATTTT. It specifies CASSQEGRAGQPRHF.

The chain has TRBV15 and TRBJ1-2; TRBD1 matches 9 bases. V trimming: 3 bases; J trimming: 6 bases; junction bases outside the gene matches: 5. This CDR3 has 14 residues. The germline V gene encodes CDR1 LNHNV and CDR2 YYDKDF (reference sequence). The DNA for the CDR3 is TGTGCCACCAGCAGGGACAGGGGCGGAGATGGCTACACCTTC. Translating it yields CATSRDRGGDGYTF. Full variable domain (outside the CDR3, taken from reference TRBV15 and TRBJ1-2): DAMVIQNPRYQVTQFGKPVTLSCSQTLNHNVMYWYQQKSSQAPKLLFHYYDKDFNNEADTPDNFQSRRPNTSFCFLDIRSPGLGDTAMYLCATSRDRGGDGYTFGSGTRLTVV.

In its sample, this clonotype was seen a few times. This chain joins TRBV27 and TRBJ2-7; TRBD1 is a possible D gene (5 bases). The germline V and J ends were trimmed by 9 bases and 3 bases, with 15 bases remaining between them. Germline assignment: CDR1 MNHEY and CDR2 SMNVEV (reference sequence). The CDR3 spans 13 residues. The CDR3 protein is CASQDGQNYEQYF. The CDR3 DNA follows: TGTGCCAGTCAAGACGGACAAAACTACGAGCAGTACTTC.

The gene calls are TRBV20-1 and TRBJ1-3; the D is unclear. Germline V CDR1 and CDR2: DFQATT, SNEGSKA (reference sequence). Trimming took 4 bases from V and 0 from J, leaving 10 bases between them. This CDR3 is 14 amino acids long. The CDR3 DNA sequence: TGCAGTGCTACGTTGATAAACTCTGGAAACACCATATATTTT. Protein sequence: CSATLINSGNTIYF.

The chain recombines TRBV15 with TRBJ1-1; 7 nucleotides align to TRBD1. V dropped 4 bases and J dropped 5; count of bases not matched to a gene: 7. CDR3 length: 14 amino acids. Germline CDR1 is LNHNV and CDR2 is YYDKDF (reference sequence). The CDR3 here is CATSKDREGTEAFF. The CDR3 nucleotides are TGTGCCACCAGCAAAGACAGGGAAGGTACTGAAGCTTTCTTT.

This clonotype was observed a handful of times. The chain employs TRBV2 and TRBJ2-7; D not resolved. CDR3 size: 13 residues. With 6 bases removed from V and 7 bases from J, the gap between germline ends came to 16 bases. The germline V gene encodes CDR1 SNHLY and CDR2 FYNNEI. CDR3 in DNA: TGTGCCAGCAGGGGCACCGAGAGGATTGAGCAGTACTTC. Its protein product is CASRGTERIEQYF.

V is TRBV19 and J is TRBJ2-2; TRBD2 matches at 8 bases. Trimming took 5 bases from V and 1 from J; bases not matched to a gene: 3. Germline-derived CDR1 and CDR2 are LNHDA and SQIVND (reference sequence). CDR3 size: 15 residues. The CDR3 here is CASSASGRNTGELFF. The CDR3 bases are TGTGCCAGTAGTGCCAGCGGGAGGAACACCGGGGAGCTGTTTTTT.

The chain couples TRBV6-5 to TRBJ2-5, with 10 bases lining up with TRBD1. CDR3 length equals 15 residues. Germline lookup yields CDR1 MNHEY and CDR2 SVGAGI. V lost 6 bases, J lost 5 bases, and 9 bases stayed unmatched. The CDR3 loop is CASSPGQGYFETQYF. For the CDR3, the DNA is TGTGCCAGCAGCCCGGGACAGGGGTATTTTGAGACCCAGTACTTC.

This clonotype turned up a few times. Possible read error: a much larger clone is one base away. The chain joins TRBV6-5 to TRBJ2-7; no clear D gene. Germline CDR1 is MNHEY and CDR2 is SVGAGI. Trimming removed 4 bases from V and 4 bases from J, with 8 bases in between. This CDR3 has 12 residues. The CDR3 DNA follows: TGTGCCAGCAGTTGCTCCGGGTACGAGCAGTACTTC. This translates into CASSCSGYEQYF.

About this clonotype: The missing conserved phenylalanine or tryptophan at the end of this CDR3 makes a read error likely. This chain's CDR3 is CASSPPSASYEQYL. CDR3 nucleotides: TGTGCCAGCTCACCGCCTAGCGCTAGCTACGAGCAGTACCTC. V and J are TRBV18 and TRBJ2-7, with a weak D call TRBD2 (6 bases). Deletions cut 3 bases from V and 3 bases from J, with 12 bases between. The CDR3 runs 14 residues. Looked up from germline, CDR1 is KGHSH and CDR2 is LQKENI.

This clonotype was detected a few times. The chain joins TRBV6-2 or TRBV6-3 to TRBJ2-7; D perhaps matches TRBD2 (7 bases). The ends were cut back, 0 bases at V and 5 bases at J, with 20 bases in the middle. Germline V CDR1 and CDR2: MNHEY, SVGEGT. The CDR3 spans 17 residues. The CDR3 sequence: CASSYSAQRGAFDEQYF. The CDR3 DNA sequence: TGTGCCAGCAGTTACTCGGCCCAACGGGGGGCTTTCGACGAGCAGTACTTC.

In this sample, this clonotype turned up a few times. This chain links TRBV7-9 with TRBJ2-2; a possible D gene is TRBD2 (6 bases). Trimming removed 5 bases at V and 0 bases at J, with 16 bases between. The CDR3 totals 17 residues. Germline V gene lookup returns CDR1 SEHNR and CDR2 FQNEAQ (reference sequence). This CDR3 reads CASSNPGLSPNTGELFF. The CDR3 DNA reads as TGTGCCAGCAGCAATCCGGGACTGTCCCCGAACACCGGGGAGCTGTTTTTT.

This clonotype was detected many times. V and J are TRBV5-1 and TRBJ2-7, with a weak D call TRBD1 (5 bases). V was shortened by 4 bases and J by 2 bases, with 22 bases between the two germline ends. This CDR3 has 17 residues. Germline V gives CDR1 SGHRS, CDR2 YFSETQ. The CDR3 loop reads CASSPDIYRTPTYEQYF. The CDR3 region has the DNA TGCGCCAGCAGCCCGGACATTTATCGTACACCTACCTACGAGCAGTACTTC.

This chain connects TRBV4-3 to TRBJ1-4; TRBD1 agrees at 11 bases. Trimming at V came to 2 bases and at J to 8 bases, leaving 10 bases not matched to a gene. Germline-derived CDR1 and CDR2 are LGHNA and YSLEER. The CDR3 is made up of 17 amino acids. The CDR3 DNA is TGCGCCAGCAGCCAACACGGGACAGGGGGATTGGTCGAAAAACTGTTTTTT. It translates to CASSQHGTGGLVEKLFF.

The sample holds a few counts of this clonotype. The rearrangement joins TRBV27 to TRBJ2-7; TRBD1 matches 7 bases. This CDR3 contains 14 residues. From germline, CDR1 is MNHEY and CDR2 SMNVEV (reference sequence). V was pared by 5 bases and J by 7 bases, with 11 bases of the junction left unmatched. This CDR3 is CASSPLDRVAEQYF. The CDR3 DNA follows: TGTGCCAGCAGTCCCCTCGACAGGGTTGCTGAGCAGTACTTC.

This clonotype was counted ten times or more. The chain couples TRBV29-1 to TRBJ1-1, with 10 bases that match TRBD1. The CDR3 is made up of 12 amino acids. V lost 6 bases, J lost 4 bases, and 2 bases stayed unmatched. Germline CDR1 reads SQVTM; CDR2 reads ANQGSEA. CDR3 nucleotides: TGCAGCGTAGGACAGGGGGTCACTGAAGCTTTCTTT. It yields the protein CSVGQGVTEAFF.

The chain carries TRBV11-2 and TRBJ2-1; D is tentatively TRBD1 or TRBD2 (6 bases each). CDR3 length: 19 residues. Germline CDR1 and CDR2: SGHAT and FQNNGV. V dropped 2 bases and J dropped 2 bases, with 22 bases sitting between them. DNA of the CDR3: TGTGCCAGCAGCTTAAGCGCCAGGGGAGGCGCCTTACCCTACAATGAGCAGTTCTTC. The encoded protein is CASSLSARGGALPYNEQFF. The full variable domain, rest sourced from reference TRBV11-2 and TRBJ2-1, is EAGVAQSPRYKIIEKRQSVAFWCNPISGHATLYWYQQILGQGPKLLIQFQNNGVVDDSQLPKDRFSAERLKGVDSTLKIQPAKLEDSAVYLCASSLSARGGALPYNEQFFGPGTRLTVL.

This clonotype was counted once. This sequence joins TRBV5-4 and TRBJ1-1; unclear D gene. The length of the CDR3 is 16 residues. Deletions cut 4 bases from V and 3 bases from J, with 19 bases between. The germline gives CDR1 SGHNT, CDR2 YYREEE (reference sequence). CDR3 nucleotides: TGTGCCAGCAGCCCGGCAGCTTCACCATCTCACACTGAAGCTTTCTTT. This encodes CASSPAASPSHTEAFF.

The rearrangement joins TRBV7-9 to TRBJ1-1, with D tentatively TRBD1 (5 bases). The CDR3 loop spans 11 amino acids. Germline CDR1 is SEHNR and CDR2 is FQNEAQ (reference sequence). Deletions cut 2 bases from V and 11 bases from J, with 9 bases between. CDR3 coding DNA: TGTGCCAGCAGCTTACTGAACAGGGCTTTCTTT. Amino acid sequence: CASSLLNRAFF. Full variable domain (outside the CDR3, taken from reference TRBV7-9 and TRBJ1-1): DTGVSQNPRHKITKRGQNVTFRCDPISEHNRLYWYRQTLGQGPEFLTYFQNEAQLEKSRLLSDRFSAERPKGSFSTLEIQRTEQGDSAMYLCASSLLNRAFFGQGTRLTVV.

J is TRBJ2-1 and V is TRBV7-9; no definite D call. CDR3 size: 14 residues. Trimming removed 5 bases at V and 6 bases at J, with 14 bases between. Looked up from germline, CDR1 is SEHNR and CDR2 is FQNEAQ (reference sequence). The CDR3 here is CASSPPSAVNEQFF. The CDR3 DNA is TGTGCCAGCAGCCCCCCCTCCGCCGTCAATGAGCAGTTCTTC.